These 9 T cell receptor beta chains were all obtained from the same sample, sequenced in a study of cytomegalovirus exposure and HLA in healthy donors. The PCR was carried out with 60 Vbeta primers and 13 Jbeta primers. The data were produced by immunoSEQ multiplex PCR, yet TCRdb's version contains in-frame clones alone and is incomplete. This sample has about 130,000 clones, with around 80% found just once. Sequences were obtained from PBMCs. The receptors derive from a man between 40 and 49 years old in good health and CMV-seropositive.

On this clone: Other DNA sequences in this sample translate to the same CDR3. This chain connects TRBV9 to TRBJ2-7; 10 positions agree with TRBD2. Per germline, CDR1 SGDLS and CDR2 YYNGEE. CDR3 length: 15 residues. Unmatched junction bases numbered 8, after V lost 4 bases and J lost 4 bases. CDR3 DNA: TGTGCCAGCAGCTTCGGACTAGCGGAGCCGTACGAGCAGTACTTC. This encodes CASSFGLAEPYEQYF. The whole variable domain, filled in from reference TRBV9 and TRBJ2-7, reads DSGVTQTPKHLITATGQRVTLRCSPRSGDLSVYWYQQSLDQGLQFLIQYYNGEERAKGNILERFSAQQFPDLHSELNLSSLELGDSALYFCASSFGLAEPYEQYFGPGTRLTVT.

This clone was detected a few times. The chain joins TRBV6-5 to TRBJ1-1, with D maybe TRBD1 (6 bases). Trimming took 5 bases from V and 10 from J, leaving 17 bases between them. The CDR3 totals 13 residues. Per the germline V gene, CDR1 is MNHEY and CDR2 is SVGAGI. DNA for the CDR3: TGTGCCAGCAGTCACAGCGGGGGGCAGCCAGCTTTCTTT. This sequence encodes CASSHSGGQPAFF.

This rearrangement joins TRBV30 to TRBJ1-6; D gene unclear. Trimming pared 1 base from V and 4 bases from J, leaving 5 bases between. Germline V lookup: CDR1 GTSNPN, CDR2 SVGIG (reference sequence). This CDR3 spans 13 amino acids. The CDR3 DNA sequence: TGTGCCTGGAGTGGGCAGTATAATTCACCCCTCCACTTT. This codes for CAWSGQYNSPLHF.

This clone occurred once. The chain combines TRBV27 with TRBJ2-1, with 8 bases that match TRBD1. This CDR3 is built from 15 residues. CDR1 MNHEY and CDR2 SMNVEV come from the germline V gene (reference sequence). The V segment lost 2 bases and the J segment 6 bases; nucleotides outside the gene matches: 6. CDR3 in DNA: TGTGCCAGCAGTTTAAGGACAGGGACTTTCAATGAGCAGTTCTTC. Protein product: CASSLRTGTFNEQFF.

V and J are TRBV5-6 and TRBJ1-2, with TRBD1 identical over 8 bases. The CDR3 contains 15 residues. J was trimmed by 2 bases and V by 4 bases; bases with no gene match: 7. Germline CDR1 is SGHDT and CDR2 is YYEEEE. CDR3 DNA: TGTGCCAGCAGCGCCGGACAGGGACTGAACTATGGCTACACCTTC. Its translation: CASSAGQGLNYGYTF.

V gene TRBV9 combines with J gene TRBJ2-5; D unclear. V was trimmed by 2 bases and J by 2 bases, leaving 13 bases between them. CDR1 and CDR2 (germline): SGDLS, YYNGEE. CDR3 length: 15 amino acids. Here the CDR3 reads CASSVSYSRQETQYF. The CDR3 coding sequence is TGTGCCAGCAGCGTTTCTTACAGTAGACAAGAGACCCAGTACTTC.

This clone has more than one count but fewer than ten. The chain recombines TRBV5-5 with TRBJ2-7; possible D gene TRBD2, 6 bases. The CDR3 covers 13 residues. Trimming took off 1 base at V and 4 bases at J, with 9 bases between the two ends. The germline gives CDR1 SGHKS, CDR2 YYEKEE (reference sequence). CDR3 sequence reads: CASSLPSEYEQYF. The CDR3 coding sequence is TGTGCCAGCAGCTTGCCTAGCGAGTACGAGCAGTACTTC.

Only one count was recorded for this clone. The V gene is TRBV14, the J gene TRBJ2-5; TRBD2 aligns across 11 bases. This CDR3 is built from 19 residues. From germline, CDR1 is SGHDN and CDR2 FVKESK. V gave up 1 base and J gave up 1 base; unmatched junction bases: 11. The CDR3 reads CASSQVWLAGGPSQETQYF. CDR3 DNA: TGTGCCAGCAGCCAAGTGTGGCTAGCGGGAGGTCCTTCCCAAGAGACCCAGTACTTC.

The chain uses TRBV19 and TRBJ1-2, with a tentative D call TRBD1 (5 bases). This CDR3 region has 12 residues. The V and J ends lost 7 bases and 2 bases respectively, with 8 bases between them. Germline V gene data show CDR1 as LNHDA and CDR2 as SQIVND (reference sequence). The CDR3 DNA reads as TGTGCCAGTAATAGGGGAAACTATGGCTACACCTTC. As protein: CASNRGNYGYTF.